This T cell receptor (beta chain) was documented in a study of T cell responses to AZD1222 COVID-19 vaccine. As regards this clone: What it binds is not known.

Using immunoSEQ multiplex PCR, the repertoire was profiled, and TCRdb retains in-frame clones only, with some absent. Of about 130,000 clones detected, approximately 86% appear once; the ten largest clones hold 1.5%. Overall study results and limits: Repertoires were collected only later (after the peak T cell response had occurred). Only a handful of AZD1222 recipients, roughly six in all, had baseline seropositivity. Reportedly, close to half of spike-specific TCRs are directed against unmutated variant regions.

V dropped 0 bases and J dropped 8 bases, with 16 bases sitting between them. The CDR3 sequence is 16 residues long. CDR1 is MNHEY, CDR2 SVGEGT, per germline. The receptor comes from an adult in good health. The chain links TRBV6-2 or TRBV6-3 to TRBJ1-4; D possibly corresponds to TRBD1 (6 bases). Sample: peripheral blood, taken on day 0 of AZD1222 vaccination. The CDR3 DNA follows: TGTGCCAGCAGTTACTCGATTTCGAGGGGGGAAGAAAAACTGTTTTTT. It codes for CASSYSISRGEEKLFF.